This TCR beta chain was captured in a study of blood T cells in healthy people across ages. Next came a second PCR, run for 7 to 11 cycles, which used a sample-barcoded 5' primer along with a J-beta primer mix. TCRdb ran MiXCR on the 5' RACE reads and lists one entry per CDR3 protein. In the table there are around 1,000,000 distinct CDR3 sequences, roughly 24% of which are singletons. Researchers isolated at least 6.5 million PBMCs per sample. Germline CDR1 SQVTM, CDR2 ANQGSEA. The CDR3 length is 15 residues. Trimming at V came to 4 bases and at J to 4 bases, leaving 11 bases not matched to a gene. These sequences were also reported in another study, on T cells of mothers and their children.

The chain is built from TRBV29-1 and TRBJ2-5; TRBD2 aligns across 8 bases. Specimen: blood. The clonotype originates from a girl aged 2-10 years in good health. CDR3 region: CSVVVQAGGGETQYF. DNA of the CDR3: TGCAGCGTTGTGGTCCAGGCGGGAGGAGGAGAGACCCAGTACTTC.